This T cell receptor (beta chain) was observed in a study of T cells in Graves' hyperthyroidism and ophthalmopathy. In the study overall: Any treatment followed the collection of peripheral blood at initial diagnosis.

Trimming took off 6 bases at V and 6 bases at J, with 12 bases between the two ends. The CDR3 is 12 residues long. RNA transcripts served as the template for amplifying TCR beta CDR3 regions. An initial round of RT-PCR targeting the TCR CDR3 relied on the HTBI primer set. TCRdb ran MiXCR on the multiplex PCR reads and lists one entry per CDR3 protein. The data contain approximately 490,000 distinct CDR3 sequences, about 20% of them singletons. Whole-study results and caveats: Stable hyperthyroidism and ophthalmopathy were separated using 13 V-J signatures.

Concerning this clonotype: Its antigen is undetermined.

Sequencing was performed on blood. The receptor was isolated from a woman in her sixties or seventies with Graves' ophthalmopathy. This chain joins TRBV12-3 or TRBV12-4 and TRBJ2-7; weak D call: TRBD2 (5 bases). CDR3 protein: CASSRLTGEQYF. CDR3 in DNA: TGTGCCAGCAGCCGACTAACCGGCGAGCAGTACTTC.